The 23 T cell receptor beta chains given below trace back to one sample, sequenced in a study of spatial heterogeneity in lung cancer. TCRdb redid the calling of the 5' RACE reads with MiXCR, one entry per CDR3 protein. The sample lists under 40,000 distinct CDR3 sequences; around 5.8% were seen once. The time point here: sample taken at primary tumor resection. The sequenced material consisted of unsorted whole RNA from tumor, nontumor lung or frozen PBMC. Sequencing was performed on PBMCs, taken at surgery. The origin of the receptors is a male donor with early-stage non-small cell lung cancer.

This clonotype was counted ten times or more. The chain links TRBV18 to TRBJ1-1, with D unclear. This CDR3 has 14 amino acids. The V end lost 4 bases, the J end lost 8 bases, and 17 bases lay between the germline ends. Germline values: CDR1 KGHSH, CDR2 LQKENI. The CDR3 reads CASSRTEEGNEAFF. The CDR3 DNA reads TGTGCCAGCTCACGAACGGAGGAAGGGAACGAAGCTTTCTTT. Full variable domain (rest looked up from reference TRBV18 and TRBJ1-1): NAGVMQNPRHLVRRRGQEARLRCSPMKGHSHVYWYRQLPEEGLKFMVYLQKENIIDESGMPKERFSAEFPKEGPSILRIQQVVRGDSAAYFCASSRTEEGNEAFFGQGTRLTVV.

This clonotype was observed a handful of times. The gene calls are TRBV7-3 and TRBJ1-5; 9 bases agree with TRBD1. V lost 4 bases and J lost 1; bases outside the gene matches: 8. Germline CDR1 reads SGHTA; CDR2 reads FQGTGA. The CDR3 loop spans 17 amino acids. CDR3 loop: CASSSGQGWLSNQPQHF. The CDR3 bases are TGTGCCAGCAGCTCGGGACAGGGATGGTTGAGCAATCAGCCCCAGCATTTT.

This chain joins TRBV6-5 and TRBJ1-1; maybe TRBD1 (5 bases). Germline V gives CDR1 MNHEY, CDR2 SVGAGI. Trimming shortened V by 0 bases and J by 3 bases, and 14 bases separated the two germline ends. This CDR3 is built from 16 residues. This chain's CDR3 is CASSYSRDETHTEAFF. CDR3 bases: TGTGCCAGCAGTTACTCCAGGGACGAAACGCACACTGAAGCTTTCTTT.

This clonotype was recorded at least ten times. This chain uses TRBV10-3 with TRBJ2-5; D is possibly TRBD1 (6 bases). The CDR3 spans 14 residues. The germline V gene encodes CDR1 ENHRY and CDR2 SYGVKD. Between the trimmed V and J ends, which lost 6 bases and 3 bases, there was a span of 14 bases. CDR3 bases: TGTGCCATCAGGAACAGGGTTTTCGAAGAGACCCAGTACTTC. Protein product: CAIRNRVFEETQYF.

A note on this clonotype: A much larger clonotype is one base distant, so this may be a read error. CDR3 protein: CASSEGLVAGEPFF. The CDR3, as DNA: TGTGCCAGCAGCGAGGGACTAGTGGCCGGGGAGCCGTTTTTT. This rearrangement joins TRBV3-1 to TRBJ2-2, with 8 nucleotides matching TRBD2. The CDR3 contains 14 residues. Germline V lookup: CDR1 LGHDT, CDR2 YNNKEL (reference sequence).

This clonotype was seen more than once but under ten times. The V call is TRBV4-2, the J call TRBJ2-3; the match to TRBD1 covers 11 bases. Unmatched junction bases numbered 8, after V lost 5 bases and J lost 4 bases. This CDR3 contains 16 residues. Germline CDR1 reads LGHNA; CDR2 reads YNFKEQ. The CDR3 coding sequence is TGTGCCAGCAGCTCCCGGACAGGGGGCCTGGCAGATACGCAGTATTTT. Protein sequence: CASSSRTGGLADTQYF.

This clonotype has just one count. This may arise from a read error, as a much more abundant clone is one base away. It is likely a read error, because the conserved phenylalanine at the end of the CDR3 is missing. This chain links TRBV20-1 with TRBJ2-3, with TRBD2 identical over 8 bases. Germline V gene sequence: CDR1 DFQATT, CDR2 SNEGSKA (reference sequence). The CDR3 is 16 amino acids. The J segment lost 0 bases and the V segment lost 7 bases, leaving 12 bases of the junction unmatched. CDR3 protein: CSVSGSGEGSTDTQYY. The CDR3 DNA is TGCAGTGTTTCGGGTAGCGGGGAAGGGAGCACAGATACGCAGTATTAT.

V usage is TRBV28 and J usage is TRBJ1-1; D unresolved. Germline V gene sequence: CDR1 MDHEN, CDR2 SYDVKM. The CDR3 runs 14 residues. Trimming removed 5 bases at V and 3 bases at J, with 13 bases between. DNA for the CDR3: TGTGCCAGCAGTCTGAGGGCCGGGGACACTGAAGCTTTCTTT. It specifies CASSLRAGDTEAFF. Full variable domain (outside the CDR3, taken from reference TRBV28 and TRBJ1-1): DVKVTQSSRYLVKRTGEKVFLECVQDMDHENMFWYRQDPGLGLRLIYFSYDVKMKEKGDIPEGYSVSREKKERFSLILESASTNQTSMYLCASSLRAGDTEAFFGQGTRLTVV.

This clonotype was found once. This chain joins TRBV5-1 and TRBJ1-1, with 8 bases lining up with TRBD1. CDR1 and CDR2 (germline): SGHRS, YFSETQ. The CDR3 is 13 residues long. V shed 4 bases, J shed 11 bases, and the junction held 10 bases outside the gene matches. The CDR3 DNA reads TGCGCCAGCAGCCTAAACTCAGGGGGCGCGGCTTTCTTT. It encodes CASSLNSGGAAFF.

This clonotype was recorded many times. The chain links TRBV6-5 to TRBJ1-1; D not resolved. The CDR3 contains 18 residues. Germline CDR1 MNHEY, CDR2 SVGAGI. The ends were cut back, 5 bases at V and 0 bases at J, with 22 bases in the middle. CDR3 loop: CASSPSGLFSRMNTEAFF. The CDR3 nucleotides read TGTGCCAGCAGTCCCTCCGGACTCTTCTCCAGGATGAACACTGAAGCTTTCTTT.

This clonotype was detected a few times. V usage is TRBV28 and J usage is TRBJ1-6, with no clear D. The CDR3 has 11 residues. V gave up 9 bases and J gave up 17 bases, with 17 bases separating them. CDR1 and CDR2 from the germline V gene are MDHEN and SYDVKM. The CDR3 nucleotides are TGTGCCAGTCATTCTGGCCCTCGCTTCCACTTT. It yields the protein CASHSGPRFHF.

Many counts were recorded for this clonotype. The chain combines TRBV10-3 with TRBJ1-3, with a possible D match to TRBD1 (6 bases). The germline V gene has CDR1 ENHRY and CDR2 SYGVKD. CDR3 length equals 12 residues. V lost 9 bases and J lost 4, with 10 bases in between. The CDR3 sequence: CAIQGNGNTIYF. CDR3 in DNA: TGTGCCATACAGGGTAACGGAAACACCATATATTTT.

There are many counts of this clonotype. This chain connects TRBV5-1 to TRBJ1-4, with D perhaps TRBD1 (5 bases). Trimming stripped 2 bases from V and 5 bases from J, with 10 bases between. This CDR3 comprises 14 residues. The germline gives CDR1 SGHRS, CDR2 YFSETQ. The CDR3 DNA sequence: TGCGCCAGCAGCTTACGGGCAGGGAATGAAAAACTGTTTTTT. Amino acid sequence: CASSLRAGNEKLFF.

This clonotype has more than one count but fewer than ten. This rearrangement joins TRBV7-2 to TRBJ2-1; 9 nucleotides align to TRBD2. The CDR3 consists of 17 residues. The V gene end was trimmed by 6 bases and the J gene end by 6 bases; junction bases not matched to a gene: 15. The V gene's germline CDR1 is SGHTA and CDR2 FQGNSA. The CDR3 spells CASSTYSGTSFLNEQFF. The CDR3 DNA is TGTGCCAGCAGTACTTACTCCGGGACTAGCTTCCTCAATGAGCAGTTCTTC.

This clonotype turned up a few times. The J gene is TRBJ1-5, the V gene TRBV19; 10 nucleotides agree with TRBD1. Trimming removed 4 bases from V and 4 bases from J; junction bases left unmatched: 7. Germline values: CDR1 LNHDA, CDR2 SQIVND (reference sequence). CDR3 length: 16 residues. In DNA, the CDR3 is TGTGCCAGTAGTAGGGGACCGGGACAGGGGAATCAGCCCCAGCATTTT. It codes for CASSRGPGQGNQPQHF.

This clonotype was recorded at least ten times. The rearrangement uses TRBV7-2 and TRBJ1-3, with D hard to call. The CDR3 spans 14 residues. V shed 1 base and J shed 4 bases, with 8 bases lying between them. Germline V gene data show CDR1 as SGHTA and CDR2 as FQGNSA. This CDR3 is CASSLVGLGNTIYF. The DNA for the CDR3 is TGTGCCAGCAGCTTAGTGGGCTTAGGAAACACCATATATTTT.

V and J are TRBV27 and TRBJ1-5; D remains ambiguous. The CDR3 runs 17 residues. V was clipped by 6 bases and J by 5 bases, with 23 bases between them. CDR1 and CDR2 (germline): MNHEY, SMNVEV (reference sequence). CDR3 coding DNA: TGTGCCAGCAGCCCTTCCTCCTGGGCAGAGGTATATCAGCCCCAGCATTTT. Its translation: CASSPSSWAEVYQPQHF.

This clonotype was detected ten times or more. The chain has TRBV27 and TRBJ1-4; TRBD1 is a possible D gene (6 bases). Between the trimmed V and J ends, which lost 5 bases and 7 bases, there was a span of 17 bases. This CDR3 region has 15 residues. Per germline, CDR1 MNHEY and CDR2 SMNVEV (reference sequence). The CDR3 is CASSTLQGGGEKLFF. In DNA, the CDR3 is TGTGCCAGCAGTACGCTACAGGGAGGGGGTGAAAAACTGTTTTTT.

This clonotype occurred many times. This chain joins TRBV10-1 and TRBJ1-6; D remains unclear. CDR1 is WNHNN, CDR2 SYGVQD, per germline (reference sequence). V was pared by 3 bases and J by 7 bases, with 4 bases between. This CDR3 spans 12 amino acids. The CDR3 reads CASSDWNSPLHF. Written as DNA, the CDR3 is TGCGCCAGCAGTGATTGGAATTCACCCCTCCACTTT.

The DNA for the CDR3 is TGTGCCAGCAGGAAAATGATTATTCCCTACAATGAGCAGTTCTTC. Translation: CASRKMIIPYNEQFF. The chain has TRBV6-2 or TRBV6-3 and TRBJ2-1; D uncertain. Germline loops: CDR1 MNHEY, CDR2 SVGEGT. V dropped 6 bases and J dropped 2 bases, with 14 bases sitting between them. The CDR3 has 15 amino acids.

This clonotype was counted at least ten times. The chain uses TRBV20-1 and TRBJ2-6; D is undetermined. The CDR3 length is 13 residues. Germline V lookup: CDR1 DFQATT, CDR2 SNEGSKA (reference sequence). The V end lost 6 bases, the J end lost 7 bases, and 13 bases lay between the germline ends. Here the CDR3 reads CSAPTLGANVLTF. The CDR3, as DNA: TGCAGTGCCCCTACTCTGGGCGCCAACGTCCTGACTTTC.

Worth noting for this clonotype: Just one base apart from a much larger clone, this may be a read error. The genes are TRBV5-1 and TRBJ2-5; no clear D gene. Germline V gene lookup returns CDR1 SGHRS and CDR2 YFSETQ. The CDR3 runs to 13 residues. The CDR3 is CVSSFTEQETQYF. The CDR3 region has the DNA TGCGTCAGCAGCTTTACAGAACAAGAGACCCAGTACTTC.

This clonotype was detected ten times or more. This rearrangement joins TRBV7-2 to TRBJ2-1, with 8 positions matching TRBD2. The trim removed 4 bases at V and 0 bases at J, leaving 11 bases unmatched. This CDR3 is 18 amino acids long. CDR1 is SGHTA, CDR2 FQGNSA, per germline. The CDR3 reads CASSSPGTGGSSYNEQFF. DNA for the CDR3: TGTGCCAGCAGCTCCCCGGGAACGGGGGGGAGCTCCTACAATGAGCAGTTCTTC.